A selection of T cell receptor beta chains follows, all from one sample in a study of cytomegalovirus exposure and HLA in healthy donors. Method: immunoSEQ multiplex PCR; TCRdb's copy keeps in-frame clones and lacks some. The sample records 120,000 or so clones, around four fifths being singletons. The sample taken for sequencing was PBMCs. Receptor source: a man between 18 and 35 years old in good health and CMV-seropositive. CDR3s include the opening cysteine and the closing phenylalanine or tryptophan. D genes are given only for firm matches. Clone size is given for some rows only: seen once, a few or many times, or a class if the clone is expanded.

v_gene: TRBV9; d_gene: .; j_gene: TRBJ1-1; abundance: .; CDR3aa: CASSVGGSGVNTEAFF; CDR3nt: TGTGCCAGCAGCGTAGGAGGGTCTGGAGTGAACACTGAAGCTTTCTTT
v_gene: TRBV28; d_gene: TRBD2; j_gene: TRBJ2-1; abundance: .; CDR3aa: CASSSGTSGYYNEQFF; CDR3nt: TGTGCCAGCAGTTCTGGGACTAGCGGATACTACAATGAGCAGTTCTTC
v_gene: TRBV5-5; d_gene: .; j_gene: TRBJ2-7; abundance: .; CDR3aa: CASSLAGGTYEQYF; CDR3nt: TGTGCCAGCAGCCTGGCAGGAGGAACCTACGAGCAGTACTTC
v_gene: TRBV5-6; d_gene: .; j_gene: TRBJ2-1; abundance: .; CDR3aa: CASSRGSLVEQFF; CDR3nt: TGTGCCAGCAGCCGGGGGTCGCTCGTTGAGCAGTTCTTC
v_gene: TRBV4-1; d_gene: .; j_gene: TRBJ2-1; abundance: .; CDR3aa: CASSRSPDPSSYNEQFF; CDR3nt: TGCGCCAGCAGCCGTTCCCCCGATCCTAGCTCCTACAATGAGCAGTTCTTC
v_gene: TRBV5-4; d_gene: TRBD2; j_gene: TRBJ2-7; abundance: .; CDR3aa: CASSLGLAGSSYEQYF; CDR3nt: TGTGCCAGCAGCTTGGGACTAGCGGGGAGCTCCTACGAGCAGTACTTC
v_gene: TRBV2; d_gene: .; j_gene: TRBJ2-5; abundance: once; CDR3aa: CASSEPETQYF; CDR3nt: TGTGCCAGCAGTGAACCGGAGACCCAGTACTTC
v_gene: TRBV6-1; d_gene: .; j_gene: TRBJ2-7; abundance: .; CDR3aa: CASSEGRERRYEQYF; CDR3nt: TGTGCCAGCAGTGAAGGAAGGGAACGGAGGTACGAGCAGTACTTC
v_gene: TRBV2; d_gene: .; j_gene: TRBJ2-5; abundance: .; CDR3aa: CASSVDSQETQYF; CDR3nt: TGTGCCAGCAGTGTTGACAGCCAAGAGACCCAGTACTTC
v_gene: TRBV5-4; d_gene: TRBD1; j_gene: TRBJ2-7; abundance: .; CDR3aa: CASSGDRGDEQYF; CDR3nt: TGTGCCAGCAGCGGAGACAGGGGGGACGAGCAGTACTTC
v_gene: TRBV5-1; d_gene: .; j_gene: TRBJ1-2; abundance: .; CDR3aa: CASSLEDTYNYGYTF; CDR3nt: TGCGCCAGCAGCTTGGAGGACACCTATAACTATGGCTACACCTTC
v_gene: TRBV2; d_gene: .; j_gene: TRBJ2-3; abundance: .; CDR3aa: CASSLIGEESQYF; CDR3nt: TGTGCCAGCAGCTTGATTGGCGAGGAATCGCAGTATTTT
v_gene: TRBV19; d_gene: TRBD1; j_gene: TRBJ1-5; abundance: .; CDR3aa: CASSNGDRGVKPQHF; CDR3nt: TGTGCCAGTAGTAACGGGGACAGGGGTGTAAAGCCCCAGCATTTT
v_gene: TRBV19; d_gene: TRBD1; j_gene: TRBJ1-5; abundance: .; CDR3aa: CASEGGFGGNQPQHF; CDR3nt: TGTGCCAGCGAAGGGGGCTTTGGTGGCAATCAGCCCCAGCATTTT
v_gene: TRBV15; d_gene: .; j_gene: TRBJ2-7; abundance: .; CDR3aa: CATSREHPGIPYEQYF; CDR3nt: TGTGCCACCAGCAGAGAACACCCGGGGATCCCCTACGAGCAGTACTTC
v_gene: TRBV5-5; d_gene: TRBD1; j_gene: TRBJ1-2; abundance: once; CDR3aa: CASRFSGTGTYGYTF; CDR3nt: TGTGCCAGCAGATTTTCCGGGACAGGGACCTATGGCTACACCTTC
v_gene: TRBV30; d_gene: TRBD1; j_gene: TRBJ1-4; abundance: .; CDR3aa: CAWSPTGAGRGKLFF; CDR3nt: TGTGCCTGGAGTCCTACAGGGGCCGGGAGGGGAAAACTGTTTTTT
v_gene: TRBV7-2; d_gene: TRBD2; j_gene: TRBJ2-1; abundance: .; CDR3aa: CASSLTMTSEYNEQFF; CDR3nt: TGTGCCAGCAGCTTAACGATGACTAGCGAATACAATGAGCAGTTCTTC
v_gene: TRBV5-1; d_gene: .; j_gene: TRBJ1-2; abundance: .; CDR3aa: CASGQGTGRYGYTF; CDR3nt: TGCGCCAGCGGCCAGGGGACCGGTCGCTATGGCTACACCTTC
v_gene: TRBV11-2; d_gene: TRBD1; j_gene: TRBJ1-3; abundance: .; CDR3aa: CASSPQTGSGNTIYF; CDR3nt: TGTGCCAGCAGCCCACAGACAGGGAGTGGAAACACCATATATTTT
v_gene: TRBV30; d_gene: TRBD1; j_gene: TRBJ1-6; abundance: .; CDR3aa: CASGQGAGDWDSPLHF; CDR3nt: TGTGCCTCCGGACAGGGGGCAGGGGATTGGGATTCACCCCTCCACTTT
v_gene: TRBV27; d_gene: TRBD2; j_gene: TRBJ2-1; abundance: .; CDR3aa: CASSMGLAGIAYNEQFF; CDR3nt: TGTGCCAGCAGCATGGGACTAGCGGGGATCGCCTACAATGAGCAGTTCTTC
v_gene: TRBV6-5; d_gene: TRBD1; j_gene: TRBJ1-5; abundance: .; CDR3aa: CASSSTGDNQPQHF; CDR3nt: TGTGCCAGCAGCTCGACAGGGGACAATCAGCCCCAGCATTTT
v_gene: TRBV5-1; d_gene: .; j_gene: TRBJ1-1; abundance: few; CDR3aa: CASKGQGEAFF; CDR3nt: TGCGCCAGCAAGGGGCAGGGGGAAGCTTTCTTT
v_gene: TRBV6-5; d_gene: .; j_gene: TRBJ2-2; abundance: .; CDR3aa: CASSYEDSKAGELFF; CDR3nt: TGTGCCAGCAGTTACGAGGACTCCAAAGCCGGGGAGCTGTTTTTT
v_gene: TRBV11-2; d_gene: .; j_gene: TRBJ2-7; abundance: .; CDR3aa: CASSSPSYEQYF; CDR3nt: TGTGCCAGCAGCTCGCCCTCCTACGAGCAGTACTTC
v_gene: TRBV5-6; d_gene: .; j_gene: TRBJ2-7; abundance: .; CDR3aa: CASSLYYEQYF; CDR3nt: TGTGCCAGCAGCTTGTACTACGAGCAGTACTTC
v_gene: TRBV23-1; d_gene: TRBD1; j_gene: TRBJ1-1; abundance: few; CDR3aa: CASSQSTGGMNTEAFF; CDR3nt: TGCGCCAGCAGTCAATCGACAGGGGGGATGAACACTGAAGCTTTCTTT
v_gene: TRBV13; d_gene: .; j_gene: TRBJ2-7; abundance: .; CDR3aa: CASSSGSYEQYF; CDR3nt: TGTGCCAGCAGCTCCGGTTCCTACGAGCAGTACTTC
v_gene: TRBV5-5; d_gene: TRBD1; j_gene: TRBJ2-7; abundance: medium-sized; CDR3aa: CASSLVIPRDRGPYYEQYF; CDR3nt: TGTGCCAGCAGCTTGGTTATCCCTAGGGACAGGGGGCCCTACTACGAGCAGTACTTC
v_gene: TRBV11-3; d_gene: TRBD1; j_gene: TRBJ2-7; abundance: once; CDR3aa: CASSPDRTSHEQYF; CDR3nt: TGTGCCAGCAGCCCGGACAGGACGAGCCACGAGCAGTACTTC
v_gene: TRBV27; d_gene: TRBD1; j_gene: TRBJ1-2; abundance: few; CDR3aa: CATSRTDRADQYGYTF; CDR3nt: TGTGCCACGTCGCGAACGGACAGGGCGGACCAATATGGCTACACCTTC
v_gene: TRBV29-1; d_gene: .; j_gene: TRBJ1-1; abundance: .; CDR3aa: CSVVQMTEAFF; CDR3nt: TGCAGCGTTGTTCAGATGACTGAAGCTTTCTTT
v_gene: TRBV19; d_gene: TRBD1; j_gene: TRBJ1-3; abundance: few; CDR3aa: CASSIGRGRGGNTIYF; CDR3nt: TGTGCCAGTAGTATCGGGAGGGGGCGCGGTGGAAACACCATATATTTT
v_gene: TRBV18; d_gene: .; j_gene: TRBJ2-5; abundance: once; CDR3aa: CASSPGLETQYF; CDR3nt: TGTGCCAGCTCACCGGGACTTGAGACCCAGTACTTC
v_gene: TRBV29-1; d_gene: TRBD1; j_gene: TRBJ1-1; abundance: .; CDR3aa: CSVVTTGANTEAFF; CDR3nt: TGCAGCGTTGTCACGACAGGGGCGAACACTGAAGCTTTCTTT
v_gene: TRBV6-4; d_gene: TRBD2; j_gene: TRBJ2-3; abundance: .; CDR3aa: CASSDGGGATDTQYF; CDR3nt: TGTGCCAGCAGTGACGGCGGGGGGGCCACAGATACGCAGTATTTT
v_gene: TRBV19; d_gene: .; j_gene: TRBJ1-2; abundance: once; CDR3aa: CASSPGGYGYTF; CDR3nt: TGTGCCAGTAGCCCCGGGGGCTATGGCTACACCTTC
v_gene: TRBV2; d_gene: TRBD1; j_gene: TRBJ2-7; abundance: .; CDR3aa: CASSGQGGYEQYF; CDR3nt: TGTGCCAGCAGTGGACAGGGCGGCTACGAGCAGTACTTC
v_gene: TRBV27; d_gene: .; j_gene: TRBJ1-6; abundance: .; CDR3aa: CASSSLQGIYNSPLHF; CDR3nt: TGTGCCAGCAGTTCCCTCCAGGGAATCTATAATTCACCCCTCCACTTT
v_gene: TRBV2; d_gene: TRBD1; j_gene: TRBJ2-5; abundance: .; CDR3aa: CASKSFGTGPKETQYF; CDR3nt: TGTGCCAGCAAGTCCTTCGGGACAGGGCCCAAAGAGACCCAGTACTTC
v_gene: TRBV7-2; d_gene: TRBD2; j_gene: TRBJ2-3; abundance: .; CDR3aa: CASSFSGGAEDTQYF; CDR3nt: TGTGCCAGCAGCTTTAGCGGGGGGGCCGAAGATACGCAGTATTTT
v_gene: TRBV30; d_gene: .; j_gene: TRBJ2-5; abundance: .; CDR3aa: CAWSKGAQETQYF; CDR3nt: TGTGCCTGGAGTAAAGGGGCTCAAGAGACCCAGTACTTC
v_gene: TRBV30; d_gene: .; j_gene: TRBJ1-2; abundance: .; CDR3aa: CAWSVRLNYGYTF; CDR3nt: TGTGCCTGGAGTGTACGGTTGAACTATGGCTACACCTTC
v_gene: TRBV19; d_gene: TRBD1; j_gene: TRBJ1-5; abundance: .; CDR3aa: CASSPPPQGQIGGPQHF; CDR3nt: TGTGCCAGTAGTCCTCCCCCCCAGGGACAGATCGGAGGGCCCCAGCATTTT
v_gene: TRBV29-1; d_gene: .; j_gene: TRBJ2-3; abundance: .; CDR3aa: CSVVVISRTDTQYF; CDR3nt: TGCAGCGTTGTAGTCATTAGCCGCACAGATACGCAGTATTTT